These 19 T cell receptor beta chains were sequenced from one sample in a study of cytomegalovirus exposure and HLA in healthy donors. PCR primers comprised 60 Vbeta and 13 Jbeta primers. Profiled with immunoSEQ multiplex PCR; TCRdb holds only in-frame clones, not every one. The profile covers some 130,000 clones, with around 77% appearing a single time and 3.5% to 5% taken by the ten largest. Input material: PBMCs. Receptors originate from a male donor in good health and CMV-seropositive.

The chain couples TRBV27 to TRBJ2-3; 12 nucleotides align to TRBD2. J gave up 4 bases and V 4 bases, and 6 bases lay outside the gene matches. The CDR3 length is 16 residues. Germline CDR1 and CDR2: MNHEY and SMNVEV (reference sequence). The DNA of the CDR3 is TGTGCCAGCAGTTCGCTAGCGGGGGGGCCCCCAGATACGCAGTATTTT. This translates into CASSSLAGGPPDTQYF.

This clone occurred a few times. The CDR3 spells CASSLGAGEDTEAFF. The CDR3 nucleotides are TGTGCCAGCAGTTTGGGGGCCGGCGAGGACACTGAAGCTTTCTTT. The V and J genes are TRBV27 and TRBJ1-1; a possible D gene is TRBD1 (6 bases). CDR1 is MNHEY, CDR2 SMNVEV, per germline (reference sequence). V shed 3 bases and J shed 3 bases, with 14 bases lying between them. This CDR3 comprises 15 residues.

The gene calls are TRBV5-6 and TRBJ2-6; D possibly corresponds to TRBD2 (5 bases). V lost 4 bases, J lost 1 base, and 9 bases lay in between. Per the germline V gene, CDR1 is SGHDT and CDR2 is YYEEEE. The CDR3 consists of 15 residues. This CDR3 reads CASSLPGSGANVLTF. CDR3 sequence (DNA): TGTGCCAGCAGCCTGCCGGGATCTGGGGCCAACGTCCTGACTTTC.

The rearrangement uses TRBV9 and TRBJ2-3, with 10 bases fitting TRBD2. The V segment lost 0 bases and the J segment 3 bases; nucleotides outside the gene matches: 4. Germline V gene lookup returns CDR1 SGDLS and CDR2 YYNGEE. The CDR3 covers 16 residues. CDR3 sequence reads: CASSVVSGGVTDTQYF. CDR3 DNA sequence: TGTGCCAGCAGCGTAGTCAGCGGGGGGGTAACAGATACGCAGTATTTT.

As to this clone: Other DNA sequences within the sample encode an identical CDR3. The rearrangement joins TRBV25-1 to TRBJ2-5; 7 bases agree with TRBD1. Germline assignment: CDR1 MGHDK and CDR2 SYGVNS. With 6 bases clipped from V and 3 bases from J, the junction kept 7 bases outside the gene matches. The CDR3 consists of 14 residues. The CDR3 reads CASSLGQGEETQYF. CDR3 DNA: TGTGCCAGCAGCCTAGGGCAGGGGGAAGAGACCCAGTACTTC.

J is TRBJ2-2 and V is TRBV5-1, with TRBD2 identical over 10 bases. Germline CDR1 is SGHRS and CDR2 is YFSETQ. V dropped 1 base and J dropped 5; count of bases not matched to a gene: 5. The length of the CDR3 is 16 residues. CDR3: CASSLIAGGGTGELFF. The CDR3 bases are TGCGCCAGCAGCTTGATAGCGGGAGGAGGGACCGGGGAGCTGTTTTTT.

The CDR3 DNA reads as TGTGCCAGCAGCTTAGCGACAGGGTCCCGTTCACCCCTCCACTTT. Translated, it gives CASSLATGSRSPLHF. The chain has TRBV7-2 and TRBJ1-6, with 7 bases aligning to TRBD1. This CDR3 is 15 amino acids long. Germline-derived CDR1 and CDR2 are SGHTA and FQGNSA. V lost 0 bases and J lost 9; bases outside the gene matches: 5.

CDR3 protein: CASSVLAGEQYF. For the CDR3, the DNA is TGTGCCAGCAGCGTACTAGCCGGCGAGCAGTACTTC. The chain is built from TRBV5-4 and TRBJ2-7; tentative D call: TRBD2 (6 bases). Trimming took 4 bases from V and 6 from J, leaving 11 bases between them. CDR1 is SGHNT and CDR2 is YYREEE in the germline V gene (reference sequence). The CDR3 totals 12 residues.

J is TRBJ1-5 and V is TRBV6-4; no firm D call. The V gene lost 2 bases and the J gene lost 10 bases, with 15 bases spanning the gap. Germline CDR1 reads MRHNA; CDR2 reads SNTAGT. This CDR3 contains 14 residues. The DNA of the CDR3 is TGTGCCAGCAGTGACGGCCGAAACCCCGAACCCCAGCATTTT. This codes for CASSDGRNPEPQHF.

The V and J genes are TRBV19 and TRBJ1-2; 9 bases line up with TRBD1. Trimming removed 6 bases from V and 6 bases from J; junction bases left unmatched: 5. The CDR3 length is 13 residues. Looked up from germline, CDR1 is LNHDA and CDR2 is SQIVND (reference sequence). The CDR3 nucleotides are TGTGCCAGTAGGCACCGGGACAGGGATGGCTACACCTTC. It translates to CASRHRDRDGYTF.

DNA for the CDR3: TGCGCCAGCACCCCGGGACAGGGGTTTTACGAGCAGTACTTC. Translated, it gives CASTPGQGFYEQYF. The chain combines TRBV10-2 with TRBJ2-7; 10 bases fit TRBD1. The length of the CDR3 is 14 residues. Trimming removed 7 bases from V and 4 bases from J; junction bases left unmatched: 7. CDR1 is WSHSY and CDR2 is SAAADI in the germline V gene.

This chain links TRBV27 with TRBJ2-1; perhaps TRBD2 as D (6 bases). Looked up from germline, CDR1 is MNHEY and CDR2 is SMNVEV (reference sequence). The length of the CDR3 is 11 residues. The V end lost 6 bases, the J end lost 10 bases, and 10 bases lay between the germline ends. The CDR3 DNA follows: TGTGCCAGCAGCTTCGGGAGAGAGCAGTTCTTC. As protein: CASSFGREQFF.

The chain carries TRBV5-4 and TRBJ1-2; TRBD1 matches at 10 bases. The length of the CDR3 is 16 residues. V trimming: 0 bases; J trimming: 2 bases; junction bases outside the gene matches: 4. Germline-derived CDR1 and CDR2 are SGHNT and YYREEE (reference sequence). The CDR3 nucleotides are TGTGCCAGCAGCTTGGGGACAGGGGGATCAAACTATGGCTACACCTTC. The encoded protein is CASSLGTGGSNYGYTF.

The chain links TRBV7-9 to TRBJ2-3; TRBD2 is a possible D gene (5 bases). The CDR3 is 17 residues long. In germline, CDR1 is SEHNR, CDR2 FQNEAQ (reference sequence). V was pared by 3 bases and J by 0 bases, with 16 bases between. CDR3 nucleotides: TGTGCCAGCAGCTTCTCCCGGACTGCCGACAGCACAGATACGCAGTATTTT. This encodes CASSFSRTADSTDTQYF.

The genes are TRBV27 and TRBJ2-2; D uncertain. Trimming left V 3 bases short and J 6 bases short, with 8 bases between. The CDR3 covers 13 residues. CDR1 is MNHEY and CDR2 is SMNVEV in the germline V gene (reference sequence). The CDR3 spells CASSLPVPGELFF. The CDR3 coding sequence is TGTGCCAGCAGTTTGCCAGTCCCCGGGGAGCTGTTTTTT.

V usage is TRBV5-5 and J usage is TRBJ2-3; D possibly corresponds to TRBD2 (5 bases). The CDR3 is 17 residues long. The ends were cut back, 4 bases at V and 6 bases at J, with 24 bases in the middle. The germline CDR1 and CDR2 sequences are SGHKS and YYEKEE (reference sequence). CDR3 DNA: TGTGCCAGCAGCACTGGCGTGGCTAGCTACCGGCCCGATACGCAGTATTTT. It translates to CASSTGVASYRPDTQYF.

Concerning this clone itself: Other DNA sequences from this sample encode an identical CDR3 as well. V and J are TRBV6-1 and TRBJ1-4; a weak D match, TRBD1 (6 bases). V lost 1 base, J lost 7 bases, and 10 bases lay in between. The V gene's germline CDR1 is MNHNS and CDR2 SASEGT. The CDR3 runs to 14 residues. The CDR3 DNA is TGTGCCAGCAGTGAAGTCCCGACAGGTGAAAAACTGTTTTTT. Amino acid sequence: CASSEVPTGEKLFF.

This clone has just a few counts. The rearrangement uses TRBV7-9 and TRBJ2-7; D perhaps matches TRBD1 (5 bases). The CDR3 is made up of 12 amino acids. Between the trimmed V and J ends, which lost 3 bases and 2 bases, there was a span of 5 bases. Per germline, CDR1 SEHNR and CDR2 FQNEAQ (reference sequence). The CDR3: CASSLDTYEQYF. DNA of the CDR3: TGTGCCAGCAGCTTGGACACCTACGAGCAGTACTTC.

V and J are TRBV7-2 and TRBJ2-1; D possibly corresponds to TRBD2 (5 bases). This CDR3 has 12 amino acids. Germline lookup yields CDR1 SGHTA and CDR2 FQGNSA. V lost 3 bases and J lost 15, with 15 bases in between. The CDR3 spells CASSLTTQVWFF. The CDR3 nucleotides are TGTGCCAGCAGCTTGACTACTCAGGTGTGGTTCTTC.